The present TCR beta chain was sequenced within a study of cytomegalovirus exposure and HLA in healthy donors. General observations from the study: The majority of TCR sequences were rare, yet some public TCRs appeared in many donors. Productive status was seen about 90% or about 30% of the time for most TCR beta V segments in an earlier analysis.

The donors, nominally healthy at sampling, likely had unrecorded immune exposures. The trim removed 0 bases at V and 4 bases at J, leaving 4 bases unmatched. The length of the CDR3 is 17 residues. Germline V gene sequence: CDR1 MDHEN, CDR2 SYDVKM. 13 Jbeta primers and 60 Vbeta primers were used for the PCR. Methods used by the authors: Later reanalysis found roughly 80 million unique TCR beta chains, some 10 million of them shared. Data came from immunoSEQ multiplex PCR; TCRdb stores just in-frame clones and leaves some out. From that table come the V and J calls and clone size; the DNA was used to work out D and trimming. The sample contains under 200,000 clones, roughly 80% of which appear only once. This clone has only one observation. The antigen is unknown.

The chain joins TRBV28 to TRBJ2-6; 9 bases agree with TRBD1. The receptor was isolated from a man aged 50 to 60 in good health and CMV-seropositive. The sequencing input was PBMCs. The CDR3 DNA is TGTGCCAGCAGTTTATGGGACAGGGGTGGAGGGGCCAACGTCCTGACTTTC. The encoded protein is CASSLWDRGGGANVLTF.